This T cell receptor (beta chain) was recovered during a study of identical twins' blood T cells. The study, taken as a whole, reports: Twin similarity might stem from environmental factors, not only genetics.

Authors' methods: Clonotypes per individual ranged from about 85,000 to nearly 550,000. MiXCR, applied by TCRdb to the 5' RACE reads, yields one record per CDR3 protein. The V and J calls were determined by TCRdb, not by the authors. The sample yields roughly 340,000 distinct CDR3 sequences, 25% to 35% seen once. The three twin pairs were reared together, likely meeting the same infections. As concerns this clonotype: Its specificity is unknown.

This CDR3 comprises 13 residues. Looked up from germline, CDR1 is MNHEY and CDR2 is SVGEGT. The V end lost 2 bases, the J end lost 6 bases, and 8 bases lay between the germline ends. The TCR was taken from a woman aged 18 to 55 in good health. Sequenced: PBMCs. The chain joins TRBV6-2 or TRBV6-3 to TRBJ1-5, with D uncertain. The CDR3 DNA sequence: TGTGCCAGCAGTTACCGGGAGGGTCAGCCCCAGCATTTT. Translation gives CASSYREGQPQHF.